Listed below are T cell receptor beta chains from one sample, sequenced in a study of T cell repertoires in cytomegalovirus infection. TCRdb reanalysed the reads using MiXCR and keeps one entry per CDR3 protein. The table includes 310,000 or so distinct CDR3 sequences, around 10% detected once. Sequenced: PBMCs. The receptor set was obtained from a human donor in good health (CMV status not recorded). Some clones in this sample may be carry-over from other donors' samples. Each CDR3 is given with its conserved first and last residue. The D gene is left open where the match is weak. Clone size is shown for a subset of rows, as once, few, many or a class of expanded clone.

cdr3_aa,cdr3_nt,v_call,clone_size,j_call,d_call
CASKEGSLPGANVLTF,TGTGCCAGCAAGGAAGGCAGCTTGCCTGGGGCCAACGTCCTGACTTTC,TRBV6-1,many,TRBJ2-6,.
CAIRTAYYGYTF,TGTGCTATCAGGACAGCCTACTATGGCTACACCTTC,TRBV7-2,many,TRBJ1-2,.
CASSLTVGRTDTQYF,TGTGCCAGCAGCCTGACAGTCGGGCGCACAGATACGCAGTATTTT,TRBV28,many,TRBJ2-3,.
CASSSDRGLNQPQHF,TGTGCCAGCAGCTCGGACAGGGGCCTGAATCAGCCCCAGCATTTT,TRBV7-2,many,TRBJ1-5,TRBD1
CASSLGLVPPPGTDTQYF,TGTGCCAGCAGCTTAGGCCTAGTTCCTCCACCTGGCACAGATACGCAGTATTTT,TRBV7-6,.,TRBJ2-3,.
CASSYSNGELFF,TGTGCCAGCAGTTACTCGAACGGGGAGCTGTTTTTT,TRBV6-6,many,TRBJ2-2,.
CASSLRLAGFQETQYF,TGTGCCAGCAGTTTACGGCTAGCGGGATTCCAAGAGACCCAGTACTTC,TRBV27,many,TRBJ2-5,TRBD2
CASSLDQGSYNSPLHF,TGTGCCAGCAGCTTAGACCAGGGTTCCTATAATTCACCCCTCCACTTT,TRBV7-2,many,TRBJ1-6,.
CASSYGQGASEQYF,TGTGCCAGCAGCTACGGACAGGGGGCAAGTGAGCAGTACTTC,TRBV5-5,many,TRBJ2-7,TRBD1
CASSSRAALNNSPLHF,TGTGCCAGCAGTTCACGGGCGGCGTTAAATAATTCACCCCTCCACTTT,TRBV25-1,many,TRBJ1-6,.
CASSDPGLQTFF,TGTGCCAGCAGCGACCCGGGACTACAGACGTTCTTC,TRBV12-3/TRBV12-4,many,TRBJ2-1,TRBD2
CSVEDRPSTYEQYF,TGCAGCGTTGAAGATCGACCCTCTACCTACGAGCAGTACTTC,TRBV29-1,many,TRBJ2-7,.
CASSPEVSEDEQFF,TGTGCCAGCTCACCGGAAGTCTCGGAGGATGAGCAGTTCTTC,TRBV18,.,TRBJ2-1,.
CASSERFQPQHF,TGCGCCAGCAGTGAAAGGTTTCAGCCCCAGCATTTT,TRBV10-2,many,TRBJ1-5,.
CSVPMETQYF,TGCAGCGTTCCCATGGAGACCCAGTACTTC,TRBV29-1,few,TRBJ2-5,.
CASSRTSGTDTQYF,TGTGCCAGCAGCCGGACTAGCGGCACAGATACGCAGTATTTT,TRBV5-4,many,TRBJ2-3,TRBD2
CASSDYFRGGGEKLFF,TGTGCCAGCAGTGACTATTTTCGAGGAGGAGGTGAAAAACTGTTTTTT,TRBV6-4,.,TRBJ1-4,.
CASSLASKNSPLHF,TGTGCCAGCAGTTTGGCCAGTAAAAATTCACCCCTCCACTTT,TRBV28,many,TRBJ1-6,.
CASRPRDRDNEQFF,TGTGCCAGCAGGCCGAGGGACAGGGACAATGAGCAGTTCTTC,TRBV12-3/TRBV12-4,many,TRBJ2-1,TRBD1
CASSSGWTRLTGELFF,TGTGCCAGCAGTTCCGGGTGGACCCGGCTCACCGGGGAGCTGTTTTTT,TRBV6-5,.,TRBJ2-2,.
CASSLDRNPFYGYTF,TGTGCCAGCAGCCTAGACAGAAATCCATTCTATGGCTACACCTTC,TRBV11-2,many,TRBJ1-2,.
CASRWGNDEKLFF,TGTGCCAGCCGATGGGGGAATGATGAAAAACTGTTTTTT,TRBV7-9,few,TRBJ1-4,.
CASSPRGGADSPLHF,TGTGCCAGCTCACCCCGAGGGGGCGCGGATTCACCCCTCCACTTT,TRBV18,few,TRBJ1-6,TRBD1
CASSLRIGVGGYTF,TGTGCCAGCAGCTTGAGGATCGGGGTAGGTGGCTACACCTTC,TRBV5-6,many,TRBJ1-2,.
CSARDGGTGTDTQYF,TGCAGTGCTAGAGACGGGGGCACAGGCACAGATACGCAGTATTTT,TRBV20-1,few,TRBJ2-3,.
CASQPRVNQPQHF,TGTGCCAGCCAGCCCAGAGTCAATCAGCCCCAGCATTTT,TRBV12-3/TRBV12-4,many,TRBJ1-5,.
CASSLSRTANYGYTF,TGTGCCAGCAGTTTGAGTCGGACTGCCAACTATGGCTACACCTTC,TRBV12-3/TRBV12-4,many,TRBJ1-2,.
CASSYPQSSPLHF,TGTGCCAGCAGTTACCCCCAATCTTCACCCCTCCACTTT,TRBV6-2/TRBV6-3,many,TRBJ1-6,.
CASSQLAGGHGEQFF,TGTGCCAGCAGTCAACTAGCGGGGGGCCATGGTGAGCAGTTCTTC,TRBV14,few,TRBJ2-1,TRBD2
CASSLGVLGSGANVLTF,TGTGCCAGCAGTTTGGGGGTTTTGGGCTCTGGGGCCAACGTCCTGACTTTC,TRBV28,many,TRBJ2-6,.
CASSFYRENTEAFF,TGTGCCAGCAGCTTCTACAGGGAGAACACTGAAGCTTTCTTT,TRBV7-8,many,TRBJ1-1,.
CAINGRGPGTDTQYF,TGTGCCATCAACGGGAGAGGGCCGGGCACAGATACGCAGTATTTT,TRBV10-3,many,TRBJ2-3,.
CASNKQGYSPLHF,TGTGCCAGCAACAAACAGGGGTATTCACCCCTCCACTTT,TRBV5-5,many,TRBJ1-6,TRBD1